The 17 T cell receptor beta chains below were found in one sample sequenced in a study of Ad26.COV2.S vaccination and SARS-CoV-2 variants (dated by TCRdb to the early 2020s). Library construction relied on the immunoSEQ multiplex PCR assay. TCRdb retrieved this table from immuneACCESS and kept in-frame rearrangements only. Not all clones are present; in checked studies, unresolved V genes account for under half, and no reason is known for the remainder. This sample comprises about 400,000 clones, roughly 90% of them detected only once. The ten largest account for about 3.5% of the sample. Sample treatment or condition, as interpreted from the label and publication: about 20 received Ad26.COV2.S at low or high dose, single or two shots; 5 received placebo; per-sample allocation not given. Repertoires of vaccine and placebo recipients were sequenced from samples taken on day 63 after the first injection.

Sequenced here: peripheral blood, sampled in a trial of Ad26.COV2.S vaccine versus placebo. The source is a person aged 18-60 years who received the Ad26.COV2.S COVID-19 vaccine or a placebo.

This chain links TRBV20-1 with TRBJ2-4, with D possibly TRBD1 on 5 matching bases. The CDR3 has 16 residues. CDR1 and CDR2 (germline): DFQATT, SNEGSKA (reference sequence). V was shortened by 3 bases and J by 0 bases, with 15 bases between the two germline ends. The DNA of the CDR3 is TGCAGTGCTAGTCTCGAAGGGGCACTAGCCAAAAACATTCAGTACTTC. It yields the protein CSASLEGALAKNIQYF.

CDR3 amino acids: CATSATGAADTQYF. In DNA, the CDR3 is TGTGCCACCTCAGCGACAGGGGCGGCAGATACGCAGTATTTT. The V and J genes are TRBV19 and TRBJ2-3, with 8 nucleotides matching TRBD1. CDR3 length: 14 amino acids. Losses at the gene ends were 10 bases for V and 4 bases for J; bases not matched to a gene: 10. Germline values: CDR1 LNHDA, CDR2 SQIVND (reference sequence).

The J gene is TRBJ1-5, the V gene TRBV9, with 9 bases that match TRBD1. V dropped 4 bases and J dropped 6; count of bases not matched to a gene: 5. CDR1 is SGDLS and CDR2 is YYNGEE in the germline V gene. The CDR3 has 14 residues. CDR3 sequence (DNA): TGTGCCAGCAGCTCACAGGGGGCCGGTCAGCCCCAGCATTTT. Residues: CASSSQGAGQPQHF.

This sequence joins TRBV21-1 and TRBJ1-5; TRBD1 is the table's D call and was not checked against the DNA. TRBV21-1 is described as a pseudogene. CDR3 length: 18 amino acids. CDR3 amino acids: CASSYRTGIDCSNQPQHF. CDR3 nucleotides: TGTGCCAGCAGCTACAGGACAGGGATCGATTGTAGCAATCAGCCCCAGCATTTT.

V usage is TRBV28 and J usage is TRBJ1-4, with TRBD1 matching over 7 bases. Germline values: CDR1 MDHEN, CDR2 SYDVKM. The CDR3 has 16 residues. With V trimmed by 3 bases and J by 4 bases, 8 bases remained unmatched. The CDR3 region has the DNA TGTGCCAGCAGTTTCCAACCAGGGGGAGATAATGAAAAACTGTTTTTT. It encodes CASSFQPGGDNEKLFF.

J is TRBJ2-3 and V is TRBV9, with unresolved D. The V gene's germline CDR1 is SGDLS and CDR2 YYNGEE. V lost 2 bases and J lost 0, with 13 bases in between. The CDR3 is 16 residues long. CDR3 sequence reads: CASSVTPTGSTDTQYF. The CDR3 DNA reads as TGTGCCAGCAGCGTTACCCCTACGGGTAGCACAGATACGCAGTATTTT.

This clone showed up just a few times. The gene calls are TRBV4-2 and TRBJ2-1; perhaps TRBD1 as D (6 bases). This CDR3 contains 15 residues. The germline V gene encodes CDR1 LGHNA and CDR2 YNFKEQ. Trimming stripped 2 bases from V and 5 bases from J, with 13 bases between. The CDR3 bases are TGTGCCAGCAGCCAACAGGGTCCAGGGGACAATGAGCAGTTCTTC. Translated, it gives CASSQQGPGDNEQFF.

The V gene is TRBV5-5, the J gene TRBJ1-2; no clear D. This CDR3 is 14 amino acids long. Trimming removed 1 base at V and 4 bases at J, with 11 bases between. Germline values: CDR1 SGHKS, CDR2 YYEKEE (reference sequence). CDR3 DNA: TGTGCCAGCAGCTTGAGCCGGGAAGGCTATGGCTACACCTTC. Its translation is CASSLSREGYGYTF.

This clone was counted a few times. This sample includes further DNA sequences coding for the same CDR3. The genes are TRBV4-3 and TRBJ2-7; maybe TRBD2 (5 bases). Germline lookup yields CDR1 LGHNA and CDR2 YSLEER. There are 13 residues in the CDR3. V was cut by 0 bases and J by 3 bases, with 6 bases left in between. This CDR3 reads CASSQDRGYEQYF. As DNA, the CDR3 is TGCGCCAGCAGCCAAGACCGGGGCTACGAGCAGTACTTC.

The chain is built from TRBV3-1 (or the pseudogene TRBV3-2) and TRBJ2-7, with a weak D call TRBD2 (6 bases). Trimming cost V 4 bases and J 0 bases, with 13 bases left between them. The CDR3 runs 15 residues. Germline CDR1 and CDR2: LGHDT and YNNKEL (reference sequence). CDR3 residues: CASSPRGRGSYEQYF. CDR3 DNA: TGTGCCAGCAGCCCGCGGGGTCGGGGCTCCTACGAGCAGTACTTC.

V is TRBV14 and J is TRBJ1-1; unclear D gene. V was trimmed by 0 bases and J by 4 bases, leaving 12 bases between them. The germline V gene has CDR1 SGHDN and CDR2 FVKESK. The CDR3 totals 15 residues. CDR3 sequence: CASSQDAGFGTEAFF. The CDR3 bases are TGTGCCAGCAGCCAAGATGCGGGGTTTGGCACTGAAGCTTTCTTT.

The gene calls are TRBV7-3 and TRBJ2-3; D is unclear. The CDR3 extends over 12 amino acids. Trimming took off 6 bases at V and 0 bases at J, with 4 bases between the two ends. Germline V gene lookup returns CDR1 SGHTA and CDR2 FQGTGA. CDR3 bases: TGTGCCAGCAGTGATAGCACAGATACGCAGTATTTT. This encodes CASSDSTDTQYF.

This chain connects TRBV3-1 (or the pseudogene TRBV3-2) to TRBJ2-7; 10 nucleotides match TRBD1. This CDR3 is built from 14 residues. Germline-derived CDR1 and CDR2 are LGHDT and YNNKEL (reference sequence). With V trimmed by 3 bases and J by 4 bases, 3 bases remained unmatched. The DNA of the CDR3 is TGTGCCAGCAGCCAGACAGGGGGCTCTTACGAGCAGTACTTC. It codes for CASSQTGGSYEQYF.

The J gene is TRBJ2-3, the V gene TRBV30; D unclear. V was shortened by 0 bases and J by 0 bases, with 7 bases between the two germline ends. This CDR3 is 14 amino acids long. Germline-derived CDR1 and CDR2 are GTSNPN and SVGIG (reference sequence). In nucleotides, the CDR3 is TGTGCCTGGAGTGTTGCCTCTAGCACAGATACGCAGTATTTT. This codes for CAWSVASSTDTQYF. The full variable domain, with the rest looked up from reference TRBV30 and TRBJ2-3, is SQTIHQWPATLVQPVGSPLSLECTVEGTSNPNLYWYRQAAGRGLQLLFYSVGIGQISSEVPQNLSASRPQDRQFILSSKKLLLSDSGFYLCAWSVASSTDTQYFGPGTRLTVL.

Regarding this clone: This CDR3 is also generated by other DNA sequences in the sample. This sequence joins TRBV28 and TRBJ2-5; D unclear. This CDR3 comprises 12 residues. V lost 5 bases, J lost 2 bases, and 6 bases lay in between. CDR1 and CDR2 from the germline V gene are MDHEN and SYDVKM. The DNA of the CDR3 is TGTGCCAGCAGTCCTGGACAAGAGACCCAGTACTTC. As protein: CASSPGQETQYF.

The chain has TRBV10-2 and TRBJ2-1; 8 bases fit TRBD1. CDR3 size: 14 residues. With V trimmed by 7 bases and J by 6 bases, 8 bases remained unmatched. The germline gives CDR1 WSHSY, CDR2 SAAADI. CDR3 protein: CASIRTGRANEQFF. The CDR3 DNA sequence: TGCGCCAGCATTAGGACAGGGCGAGCCAATGAGCAGTTCTTC.

This sequence joins TRBV11-2 and TRBJ2-7; D could derive from TRBD1 or TRBD2 (5 bases each). CDR1 and CDR2 from the germline V gene are SGHAT and FQNNGV. The CDR3 loop spans 13 amino acids. V gave up 5 bases and J gave up 6 bases, with 14 bases separating them. The CDR3 DNA follows: TGTGCCAGCAGCCTCACAGCCGGGACCGAGCAGTACTTC. As protein: CASSLTAGTEQYF.